These T cell receptor beta chains were read from a single sample in a study of blood T cell repertoires in COVID-19. Sequencing used immunoSEQ multiplex PCR; TCRdb keeps in-frame clones, though not all of them. Here the sample spans about 220,000 clones, roughly 84% being singletons. The sample consisted of PBMCs or T cells enriched from blood (not recorded which). The receptors here all came from a woman in her thirties or forties who had recovered from COVID-19. Both conserved end residues are part of each CDR3. The order of the fields is D gene, clone size, J gene, V gene, CDR3 protein, CDR3 DNA. A D gene is named only where the DNA matches it firmly. The size entry is marked missing in some rows and otherwise reads once, few, many or a size class.

d_gene: .
abundance: many
j_gene: TRBJ2-7
v_gene: TRBV2
CDR3aa: CASSGGRGNEQYF
CDR3nt: TGTGCCAGCAGTGGAGGGAGAGGGAACGAGCAGTACTTC

d_gene: .
abundance: .
j_gene: TRBJ1-4
v_gene: TRBV5-1
CDR3aa: CASSFAGGTNEKLFF
CDR3nt: TGCGCCAGCAGCTTCGCGGGGGGAACTAATGAAAAACTGTTTTTT

d_gene: TRBD1
abundance: few
j_gene: TRBJ2-7
v_gene: TRBV5-1
CDR3aa: CASSRGQGTYEQYF
CDR3nt: TGCGCCAGCAGCAGGGGACAGGGGACCTACGAGCAGTACTTC

d_gene: .
abundance: .
j_gene: TRBJ1-2
v_gene: TRBV6-5
CDR3aa: CASSSFRQALYYGYTF
CDR3nt: TGTGCCAGCAGTTCCTTTCGACAGGCCCTCTACTATGGCTACACCTTC

d_gene: .
abundance: .
j_gene: TRBJ2-2
v_gene: TRBV19
CDR3aa: CASSIRGNTGELFF
CDR3nt: TGTGCCAGTAGTATACGGGGTAACACCGGGGAGCTGTTTTTT

d_gene: TRBD1
abundance: .
j_gene: TRBJ2-5
v_gene: TRBV19
CDR3aa: CASNDRGLQETQYF
CDR3nt: TGTGCCAGTAATGACAGGGGGTTACAAGAGACCCAGTACTTC

d_gene: .
abundance: once
j_gene: TRBJ2-3
v_gene: TRBV7-2
CDR3aa: CASSARLSADTQYF
CDR3nt: TGTGCCAGCAGCGCGAGACTGAGTGCAGATACGCAGTATTTT

d_gene: TRBD1
abundance: .
j_gene: TRBJ2-2
v_gene: TRBV18
CDR3aa: CASSSLTGANTGELFF
CDR3nt: TGTGCCAGCTCAAGCTTGACAGGGGCCAACACCGGGGAGCTGTTTTTT

d_gene: TRBD1
abundance: .
j_gene: TRBJ1-2
v_gene: TRBV3-1/TRBV3-2
CDR3aa: CASSQGVYGTANYGYTF
CDR3nt: TGTGCCAGCAGCCAAGGCGTATACGGGACAGCTAACTATGGCTACACCTTC

d_gene: TRBD2
abundance: .
j_gene: TRBJ2-5
v_gene: TRBV28
CDR3aa: CASSGAGGQETQYF
CDR3nt: TGTGCCAGCAGTGGCGCGGGAGGGCAAGAGACCCAGTACTTC

d_gene: .
abundance: .
j_gene: TRBJ2-1
v_gene: TRBV6-2/TRBV6-3
CDR3aa: CASSPFRNEQFF
CDR3nt: TGTGCCAGCAGCCCCTTCAGGAATGAGCAGTTCTTC

d_gene: .
abundance: few
j_gene: TRBJ1-5
v_gene: TRBV12-3/TRBV12-4
CDR3aa: CASSTDQPQHF
CDR3nt: TGTGCCAGCAGCACTGATCAGCCCCAGCATTTT

d_gene: .
abundance: .
j_gene: TRBJ2-1
v_gene: TRBV11-2
CDR3aa: CASSLVADYNEQFF
CDR3nt: TGTGCCAGCAGCTTAGTCGCGGACTACAATGAGCAGTTCTTC

d_gene: .
abundance: .
j_gene: TRBJ1-2
v_gene: TRBV2
CDR3aa: CASSDGGALNYGYTF
CDR3nt: TGTGCCAGCAGTGACGGGGGGGCGCTGAACTATGGCTACACCTTC

d_gene: TRBD1
abundance: .
j_gene: TRBJ1-5
v_gene: TRBV28
CDR3aa: CASRWTGNQPQHF
CDR3nt: TGTGCCAGCAGGTGGACAGGGAATCAGCCCCAGCATTTT

d_gene: TRBD2
abundance: .
j_gene: TRBJ2-1
v_gene: TRBV7-2
CDR3aa: CASSLAGGRGDEQFF
CDR3nt: TGTGCCAGCAGCTTAGCGGGCGGGAGGGGCGATGAGCAGTTCTTC

d_gene: .
abundance: .
j_gene: TRBJ2-5
v_gene: TRBV5-6
CDR3aa: CASRIGDSMIKTQYF
CDR3nt: TGTGCCAGCAGGATCGGGGACTCCATGATAAAGACCCAGTACTTC

d_gene: TRBD2
abundance: few
j_gene: TRBJ2-3
v_gene: TRBV9
CDR3aa: CASSVGPFGTITDTQYF
CDR3nt: TGTGCCAGCAGCGTAGGGCCGTTTGGGACTATTACAGATACGCAGTATTTT

d_gene: .
abundance: .
j_gene: TRBJ1-2
v_gene: TRBV18
CDR3aa: CASSQTGIGGYTF
CDR3nt: TGTGCCAGCTCACAAACAGGTATTGGAGGCTACACCTTC

d_gene: TRBD2
abundance: .
j_gene: TRBJ2-2
v_gene: TRBV7-2
CDR3aa: CASSLGGLAAGELFF
CDR3nt: TGTGCCAGCAGCTTAGGGGGACTAGCTGCCGGGGAGCTGTTTTTT

d_gene: TRBD1
abundance: .
j_gene: TRBJ2-5
v_gene: TRBV5-1
CDR3aa: CASSLGQGAQETQYF
CDR3nt: TGCGCCAGCAGCTTGGGCCAGGGGGCCCAAGAGACCCAGTACTTC

d_gene: TRBD2
abundance: few
j_gene: TRBJ2-5
v_gene: TRBV2
CDR3aa: CASTWTSGIQETQYF
CDR3nt: TGTGCCAGCACCTGGACTAGCGGGATCCAAGAGACCCAGTACTTC

d_gene: .
abundance: once
j_gene: TRBJ1-1
v_gene: TRBV12-3/TRBV12-4
CDR3aa: CASVVRENTEAFF
CDR3nt: TGTGCCAGCGTTGTGAGGGAGAACACTGAAGCTTTCTTT

d_gene: .
abundance: .
j_gene: TRBJ2-5
v_gene: TRBV5-1
CDR3aa: CASSLATGGETQYF
CDR3nt: TGCGCCAGCAGCCTAGCGACGGGTGGAGAGACCCAGTACTTC

d_gene: .
abundance: .
j_gene: TRBJ2-3
v_gene: TRBV5-1
CDR3aa: CASLRSLETDTQYF
CDR3nt: TGCGCCAGCTTGCGAAGTCTAGAAACAGATACGCAGTATTTT